The 9 T cell receptor beta chains presented below share a single source sample, sequenced in a study of beta chain features in type 1 diabetes. Since all of the isolated RNA was reverse transcribed, expressed TCRB transcripts were what got sequenced. Clones were read by immunoSEQ multiplex PCR, and TCRdb kept only the in-frame ones, dropping some. Seen here are 30,000 to 45,000 clones, around 60% observed once, and the top ten hold around 2%. The sample taken for sequencing was Tregs from blood. The receptors here all came from a young woman in good health.

The V and J genes are TRBV2 and TRBJ2-2; D is perhaps TRBD2 (5 bases). Germline lookup yields CDR1 SNHLY and CDR2 FYNNEI. The V end lost 6 bases, the J end lost 1 base, and 9 bases lay between the germline ends. The CDR3 runs 14 residues. The CDR3 DNA is TGTGCCAGCAGGGGAGTAGGGAACACCGGGGAGCTGTTTTTT. Translating it yields CASRGVGNTGELFF.

V gene TRBV10-3 combines with J gene TRBJ2-5; 8 bases line up with TRBD2. The CDR3 is 14 residues long. Germline CDR1 and CDR2: ENHRY and SYGVKD. The trim removed 7 bases at V and 1 base at J, leaving 5 bases unmatched. The CDR3 DNA is TGTGCCATCACCGCAACTAGCGGCCAAGAGACCCAGTACTTC. It is translated as CAITATSGQETQYF.

V gene TRBV28 combines with J gene TRBJ2-1, with 12 bases identical to TRBD2. CDR1 MDHEN and CDR2 SYDVKM come from the germline V gene. J gave up 6 bases and V 7 bases, and 22 bases lay outside the gene matches. The CDR3 length is 20 residues. The CDR3 spells CASIPTGPSGRAGLSNEQFF. The CDR3 DNA reads TGTGCCAGCATTCCAACGGGGCCTAGCGGGAGGGCCGGGTTATCCAATGAGCAGTTCTTC.

V usage is TRBV18 and J usage is TRBJ1-2, with a tentative D call TRBD1 (6 bases). Germline assignment: CDR1 KGHSH and CDR2 LQKENI. V lost 2 bases, J lost 6 bases, and 13 bases lay in between. CDR3 length equals 14 residues. CDR3 bases: TGTGCCAGCTCACCATTGGGGACAACGGATGGCTACACCTTC. It encodes CASSPLGTTDGYTF.

This clone appeared a few times. For the CDR3, the DNA is TGTGCCAGCAGTTGGGGCGGTAGCGGGATCGCCTACGAGCAGTACTTC. The encoded protein is CASSWGGSGIAYEQYF. The rearrangement joins TRBV6-5 to TRBJ2-7; TRBD2 matches 8 bases. The V and J ends lost 4 bases and 2 bases, in that order; junction bases with no gene match: 10. The CDR3 loop spans 16 amino acids. The germline gives CDR1 MNHEY, CDR2 SVGAGI.

The rearrangement links TRBV19 to TRBJ2-5; 7 bases map to TRBD1. The end of the DNA aligns better with TRBJ2-7, so the J call may be wrong. This CDR3 region has 13 residues. Germline loops: CDR1 LNHDA, CDR2 SQIVND (reference sequence). The CDR3 region is CASSIQGAYEQYF. CDR3 sequence (DNA): TGTGCCAGTAGTATACAGGGGGCCTACGAGCAGTACTTC.

In DNA, the CDR3 is TGTGCCAGCAGCTTTGCCGGGACAGGCTTAACCGGGGAGCTGTTTTTT. Translating it yields CASSFAGTGLTGELFF. This sequence joins TRBV9 and TRBJ2-2; 8 bases agree with TRBD1. V dropped 4 bases and J dropped 5; count of bases not matched to a gene: 10. The CDR3 runs 16 residues. Germline CDR1 SGDLS, CDR2 YYNGEE.

Written as DNA, the CDR3 is TGCGCCAGCAGCTCGGGACAGGGGGTCGACGAGCAGTACTTC. Protein: CASSSGQGVDEQYF. This chain connects TRBV5-1 to TRBJ2-7; 11 bases are a match to TRBD1. The J segment lost 5 bases and the V segment lost 3 bases, leaving 4 bases of the junction unmatched. The germline V gene encodes CDR1 SGHRS and CDR2 YFSETQ. The CDR3 contains 14 residues.

J is TRBJ2-5 and V is TRBV7-8; 9 bases agree with TRBD1. The CDR3 consists of 14 residues. The V gene's germline CDR1 is SGHVS and CDR2 FQNEAQ. Trimming cost V 1 base and J 5 bases; bases outside gene matches: 2. CDR3 in DNA: TGTGCCAGCAGCTTAGTGGACAGGGGCGAGACCCAGTACTTC. Its protein product is CASSLVDRGETQYF.